This TCR beta chain was captured in a study of blood T cell repertoires in COVID-19. Libraries were prepared by immunoSEQ multiplex PCR; TCRdb keeps only in-frame clonotypes and omits some of them. The sample holds 85,000 to 120,000 clones; 84% are singletons and the top ten take 9.5% to 10%. The receptor's source is a man aged 35-49 years with active or convalescent COVID-19. The sequenced sample was peripheral blood.

The CDR3 region is CASSLRQTGGMEKLFF. DNA of the CDR3: TGTGCCAGCAGCTTGAGACAGACAGGGGGTATGGAAAAACTGTTTTTT. The chain combines TRBV5-6 with TRBJ1-4; 9 bases map to TRBD1. V was pared by 1 base and J by 8 bases, with 9 bases of the junction left unmatched. Germline CDR1 is SGHDT and CDR2 is YYEEEE. The CDR3 extends over 16 amino acids. The complete variable domain, with remaining parts taken from reference TRBV5-6 and TRBJ1-4, reads DAGVTQSPTHLIKTRGQQVTLRCSPKSGHDTVSWYQQALGQGPQFIFQYYEEEERQRGNFPDRFSGHQFPNYSSELNVNALLLGDSALYLCASSLRQTGGMEKLFFGSGTQLSVL.